The 8 T cell receptor beta chains listed next were all sequenced from one sample in a study of CD8 T cells in ankylosing spondylitis. Study outcomes and limitations: What seemed typical of ankylosing spondylitis blood was a TCR beta motif built from about eight highly homologous variants.

These receptors are not linked to any known antigen. TCRdb re-called the 5' RACE reads with MiXCR, one entry per CDR3 protein. In the table there are about 700,000 distinct CDR3 sequences, around 19% of which are singletons. The sequencing sample was made of blood, either unsorted or a sorted T cell fraction (not recorded which). The receptors were sampled from a male donor with ankylosing spondylitis.

This clonotype has more than one count but fewer than ten. A junction boundary mismatches the germline segment, possibly from a read error. CDR3 protein: CASSLVFTGELFF. In DNA, the CDR3 is TGTGCCAGCAGCTTAGTCTTTACCGGGGAGCTGTTTTTT. The chain links TRBV5-1 to TRBJ2-2, with D unclear. The CDR3 extends over 13 amino acids. CDR1 is SGHRS and CDR2 is YFSETQ in the germline V gene.

This clonotype was counted only a few times. The genes are TRBV7-2 and TRBJ2-2; 10 bases match TRBD2. The CDR3 runs 16 residues. CDR1 and CDR2 from the germline V gene are SGHTA and FQGNSA. Losses at the gene ends were 5 bases for V and 1 base for J; bases not matched to a gene: 4. The CDR3 region has the DNA TGTGCCAGCAGCCCGGTAGCGGGAGGGAACACCGGGGAGCTGTTTTTT. Translation gives CASSPVAGGNTGELFF.

This chain links TRBV12-3 or TRBV12-4 with TRBJ2-7, with D tentatively TRBD2 (6 bases). V lost 3 bases and J lost 7, with 10 bases in between. The CDR3 loop spans 12 amino acids. Written as DNA, the CDR3 is TGTGCCAGCAGTTTCGGGGGTACGGAGCAGTACTTC. It is translated as CASSFGGTEQYF.

The CDR3 DNA reads as TGTGCCAGCTCACCAACTAGCGGGAGAGCGTACGAGCAGTACTTC. It yields the protein CASSPTSGRAYEQYF. V is TRBV18 and J is TRBJ2-7; 11 nucleotides line up with TRBD2. CDR1 and CDR2 (germline): KGHSH, LQKENI. V shed 2 bases, J shed 4 bases, and the junction held 4 bases outside the gene matches. The CDR3 is made up of 15 amino acids.

Only a few counts were recorded for this clonotype. V is TRBV28 and J is TRBJ1-4; TRBD1 might be the D (5 bases). V dropped 8 bases and J dropped 4 bases, with 17 bases sitting between them. This CDR3 is 15 amino acids long. Germline CDR1 reads MDHEN; CDR2 reads SYDVKM. The CDR3 region has the DNA TGTGCCAGCCTCCTTGCGCAGGGAATTAATGAAAAACTGTTTTTT. As protein: CASLLAQGINEKLFF.

This chain's CDR3 is CASSLVVGTASYEQYF. In DNA, the CDR3 is TGTGCCAGCAGCTTAGTGGTGGGAACTGCTTCCTACGAGCAGTACTTC. The chain combines TRBV11-2 with TRBJ2-7; the D is unclear. CDR3 length equals 16 residues. Germline V gene sequence: CDR1 SGHAT, CDR2 FQNNGV. V gave up 1 base and J gave up 1 base, with 14 bases separating them. The full variable domain, its missing parts supplied by reference TRBV11-2 and TRBJ2-7, is EAGVAQSPRYKIIEKRQSVAFWCNPISGHATLYWYQQILGQGPKLLIQFQNNGVVDDSQLPKDRFSAERLKGVDSTLKIQPAKLEDSAVYLCASSLVVGTASYEQYFGPGTRLTVT.

This chain joins TRBV12-3 or TRBV12-4 and TRBJ1-1; D gene ambiguous. The CDR3 spans 13 residues. Trimming removed 2 bases at V and 4 bases at J, with 8 bases between. The CDR3 loop reads CASSLYVGTEAFF. The CDR3 DNA sequence: TGTGCCAGCAGTTTATACGTAGGCACTGAAGCTTTCTTT.

The count of this clonotype is one. The chain joins TRBV7-9 to TRBJ1-1; possibly TRBD1 for D (5 bases). The ends were cut back, 3 bases at V and 6 bases at J, with 20 bases in the middle. The CDR3 covers 16 residues. Germline CDR1 SEHNR, CDR2 FQNEAQ (reference sequence). CDR3 region: CASSFQQAREPPEAFF. The CDR3 nucleotides are TGTGCCAGCAGCTTCCAACAGGCCCGAGAACCCCCTGAAGCTTTCTTT.